This T cell receptor beta chain was profiled in a study of early T cells in non-severe SARS-CoV-2 infection. Study background: Whole-blood bulk RNA, unsorted, was sequenced, and chains were unpaired. Points from the study as a whole: The VDJdb matching leaned toward anti-spike CD8 responses and overlooked private and CD4 specificities.

Individual cDNA molecules received unique molecular identifiers. In TCRdb, the 5' RACE reads were re-called with MiXCR into one record per CDR3 protein. The sample yields approximately 80,000 distinct CDR3 sequences, approximately 12% seen once. The CDR3 length is 15 residues. Germline V gives CDR1 SGHNT, CDR2 YYREEE (reference sequence). The germline V and J ends were trimmed by 3 bases and 3 bases, with 14 bases remaining between them. Of note for this clonotype: What it binds is unknown.

V is TRBV5-4 and J is TRBJ2-3; D call uncertain. The sample was whole blood. The sequence derives from an adult who was a healthcare worker with PCR-confirmed SARS-CoV-2 infection or an uninfected control (not recorded which). The CDR3: CASSSYGGYTDTQYF. The CDR3 DNA reads TGTGCCAGCAGCTCTTACGGCGGATATACAGATACGCAGTATTTT.